Given below is one T cell receptor beta chain in context. This clone's antigen is unknown. Base qualities are not at hand, and no much larger clone is one base apart. The cohort consisted of fewer than 700 healthy bone marrow donors. Cohort members were all nominally healthy when sampled, although unrecorded immune exposures were likely present. The donor was CMV seropositive and was included in the group of approximately 300 seropositive cohort members. Each donor provided a peripheral blood sample, and peripheral blood mononuclear cells were used for TCR beta sequencing. Genomic DNA extraction from the blood cell samples was performed with the Qiagen DNeasy Blood Extraction Kit. These data are taken from a study of cytomegalovirus exposure and HLA in healthy donors (dated by TCRdb to 2016 to 2017). For the study in its entirety: An earlier analysis of several hundred of the donors reported more than 250 Gb of sequence data and 117 million unique TCR beta sequences from 150 million to 200 million T cells. A handful of DR-DQ haplotypes were handled as single units for association and clustering because linkage in the cohort was strong. In a later analysis, previously published TCR beta repertoires from 500 to 750 donors were re-analyzed and high-resolution HLA genotyping was added so that TCR occurrence patterns could be studied. Roughly 320 gigabases of sequencing data and around 80 million unique TCR sequences made up an early release that covered around 640 HLA-typed donors. In an earlier analysis of more than 550 of the donors, high-throughput TCR beta sequencing was used to judge whether each TCR beta V gene segment behaved as functional or pseudogenic. The aim of the study was to test whether cataloging public T cell receptors could identify signatures of past pathogen exposure. To predict cytomegalovirus infection status, the study combined high-throughput TCR immunosequencing, statistical association of individual TCRs with disease status, and machine learning. Along with the approximately 670-subject first cohort, a separate validation cohort of over a hundred different subjects was used. Among the approximately 400 genotyped donors, under 90% belonged to the genetic ancestry cluster associated with self-reported Caucasian donors. In the later analysis, no new phenotypic data were used to find candidate immune exposures; instead, reliance was placed on TCR beta sequences and their occurrence across donors. Class I and class II HLA loci were covered by the typing at four-digit resolution. Among 398 genotyped donors of the cohort, an average of around 240,000 unique TCR beta nucleotide sequences were sequenced per donor, around a sixth of them non-productive. A later genetic analysis used genome-wide SNP genotypes for about 55% of the 666 donors, treating that subset as a discovery cohort. Donor age, sex, ethnicity and CMV serostatus were compiled together with the repertoire data. Every discovery cohort repertoire had been produced on one sequencing platform. Using immunosequencing, the study profiled T cell repertoires from fewer than 700 subjects and related those repertoires to cytomegalovirus serostatus. Typing coverage differed by locus: A, B, C, DRB1 and DQB1 were typed in roughly 620-630 donors, DQA1 in approximately 520, DPA1 in 606, and DPB1 in just under 490. General study outcomes and caveats: In a later analysis, the rate of TCR association differed among HLA loci, with DRB1 alleles having the most associated TCRs and HLA-C alleles having the fewest. When HLA alleles, especially DR and DQ, strongly co-occurred, TCR associations were difficult to assign to individual alleles. In vitro tests confirmed that a few of the cytomegalovirus-associated TCR beta chains recognize cytomegalovirus antigens. Most CMV-associated TCR beta chains appeared to be HLA-restricted in a later analysis, and the HLA associations seemed to be driven largely by CMV exposure. Some IMGT-functional V segments, including TRBV6-2 and TRBV6-3, could not be distinguished by the 87-base-pair reads and were therefore excluded. Most TCR sequences were seen in very few donors, while some public TCRs were found in many individuals. An earlier analysis of approximately 530 of the donors showed that most TCR beta V segments appeared in productive rearrangements either about 87% or about 30% of the time, which broadly matched IMGT annotations. Because some donors lacked HLA typing at each locus, the association tests relied only on the typed subset. In a later genetic analysis, fewer N-insertions in productive TCRs were reported among donors in an Asian-associated ancestry cluster than the roughly 700-donor mean. In a later analysis, HLA-associated TCR beta chains showed more clonal expansion and lower generation probabilities than non-associated chains that were equally common. Specific HLA alleles were associated with 16,951 TCR beta sequences at a false discovery rate of 0.05 in a later analysis. V-gene and J-gene trimming of TCR beta chains was associated with a missense DCLRE1C variant in a later genetic analysis, and the association was replicated in an independent cohort. Several of the top co-occurrence clusters appeared to be linked to parvovirus B19, influenza, CMV and Epstein-Barr virus, according to a later analysis. Sequencing depth was assumed to be roughly uniform across donors in the presence/absence analyses, though that assumption may not hold. Because counts were too low, roughly 17 rarely observed V segments, including chromosome 9 orphons, were left out of the earlier analysis of a few hundred of the donors. In this cohort, only TCR beta chains were sequenced, and detectable features were limited by the absence of alpha or paired-chain data. The authors suggested that the approach could potentially be extended to other disease states and immunological phenotypes. A further reported finding was that TCR beta sequences accurately predicted the HLA-A and HLA-B alleles for most subjects in the first cohort. Cytomegalovirus status was reported to be diagnosed by the classifier with high specificity and sensitivity in both the original and validation cohorts. CMV serostatus was the only immune exposure information available for the cohort. A cluster of highly shared sequence variants was judged likely to represent a technical artifact of the sequencing pipeline. In the study, around 160 TCR beta chains were listed as associated with cytomegalovirus. Linkage disequilibrium might explain the correlated functional status among segregating V segments, but an unknown experimental factor could not be ruled out.

CDR1 SGHVS and CDR2 FNYEAQ were looked up in the germline V gene. The CDR3 measures 14 amino acids from cysteine to phenylalanine. Only the CDR3 DNA is retained, 42 bases long and in frame from the first base. V loses 4 bases, J loses 1 base, and the germline ends lie 10 bases apart. Library generation was performed with the immunoSEQ multiplex PCR assay. The multiplex PCR relied on a mix of 60 forward primers for TCR Vbeta segments and 13 reverse primers for TCR Jbeta segments. A multiplex PCR assay on genomic DNA amplified the CDR3 region of rearranged TCR beta genes. The amplified TCR beta libraries were sequenced on the Illumina HiSeq System as 87-base-pair reads. On the study's bioinformatics: A later analysis tallied 75 million to 85 million unique TCR beta chains across the roughly 610 repertoires, and approximately 11 million of those chains were shared by two or more donors. To remove PCR and sequencing errors, raw reads were error-corrected and collapsed into unique sequences using a nearest-neighbor algorithm that merged closely related sequences. Alignment of CDR3 sequences to IMGT reference sequences was used to assign V, D and J gene segments. Each retained sequence needed at least a six-nucleotide match to both a V gene segment and a J gene segment. A rearrangement counted as productive if the CDR3 had no stop codons and remained in frame with V and J, and every other rearrangement counted as non-productive. CDR3 was defined by IMGT convention, running from the second conserved V-encoded cysteine to the conserved J-encoded phenylalanine. Sequences without an unambiguous match to a single V gene segment were excluded from the earlier analysis of almost 600 of the donors. An earlier analysis of several hundred of the donors called V segments functional above 56.7% productive rearrangements and segregating when the between-donor standard deviation exceeded 5%. A statistical classification framework was developed to diagnose cytomegalovirus status using the catalog of TCR beta chain sequences. In a later analysis, V and J genes were assigned by comparing TCR nucleotide sequences against IMGT/GENE-DB human TR gene sequences. In a later analysis, CDR3 sequences and most-parsimonious VDJ recombination scenarios were assigned using the TCRdist pipeline. In a later analysis, each TCR beta chain was defined by its CDR3 amino acid sequence together with its V-gene family, and reads without a unique V-gene family were excluded. A later analysis removed several hundred highly shared, low-generation-probability nucleotide sequences to deal with suspected cross-contamination and a sequencing artifact. In a later analysis, a clonal expansion index was calculated for each public chain from normalized within-repertoire ranks of inferred template counts. A later analysis computed generation probabilities with a VDJ recombination model fitted to out-of-frame rearrangements, and checked the results against IGoR. In a later analysis, hypergeometric tests were used to score TCR-TCR, TCR-HLA and TCR-CMV co-occurrence, with a repertoire-size bias correction applied to TCR pairs. To estimate false discovery rates, a later analysis permuted the HLA or CMV assignments 20 times. In a later analysis, co-occurring TCRs were grouped with DBSCAN, and TCRdist sequence similarity was added when clustering was performed within HLA-allele-positive subsets. Repertoires with fewer than 30,000 or more than 120,000 public chains were left out of co-occurrence clustering, as were about five repertoires with anomalous nucleotide sharing. Entries here come from immuneACCESS through TCRdb and include only in-frame sequences with V and J called. Some clones fail to appear in such tables; in the studies checked, an unresolved V gene covers under half of the shortfall, and the cause of the remainder is unknown. V, J and clone size are taken as reported in that table, and D and trimming were inferred from the DNA itself. The sample table records under 150,000 clones; roughly 70% of these occur just once. The ten largest clones capture 4.2% of the sample.

The sequence is built from TRBV7-6 and TRBJ2-5; the D segment cannot be called with confidence. The origin of this receptor is a woman in her thirties or forties in good health and CMV-seropositive. Sequencing used PBMCs. The DNA is TGTGCCAGCAGCTCGACTGTAACCCAAGAGACCCAGTACTTC. This codes for CASSSTVTQETQYF.